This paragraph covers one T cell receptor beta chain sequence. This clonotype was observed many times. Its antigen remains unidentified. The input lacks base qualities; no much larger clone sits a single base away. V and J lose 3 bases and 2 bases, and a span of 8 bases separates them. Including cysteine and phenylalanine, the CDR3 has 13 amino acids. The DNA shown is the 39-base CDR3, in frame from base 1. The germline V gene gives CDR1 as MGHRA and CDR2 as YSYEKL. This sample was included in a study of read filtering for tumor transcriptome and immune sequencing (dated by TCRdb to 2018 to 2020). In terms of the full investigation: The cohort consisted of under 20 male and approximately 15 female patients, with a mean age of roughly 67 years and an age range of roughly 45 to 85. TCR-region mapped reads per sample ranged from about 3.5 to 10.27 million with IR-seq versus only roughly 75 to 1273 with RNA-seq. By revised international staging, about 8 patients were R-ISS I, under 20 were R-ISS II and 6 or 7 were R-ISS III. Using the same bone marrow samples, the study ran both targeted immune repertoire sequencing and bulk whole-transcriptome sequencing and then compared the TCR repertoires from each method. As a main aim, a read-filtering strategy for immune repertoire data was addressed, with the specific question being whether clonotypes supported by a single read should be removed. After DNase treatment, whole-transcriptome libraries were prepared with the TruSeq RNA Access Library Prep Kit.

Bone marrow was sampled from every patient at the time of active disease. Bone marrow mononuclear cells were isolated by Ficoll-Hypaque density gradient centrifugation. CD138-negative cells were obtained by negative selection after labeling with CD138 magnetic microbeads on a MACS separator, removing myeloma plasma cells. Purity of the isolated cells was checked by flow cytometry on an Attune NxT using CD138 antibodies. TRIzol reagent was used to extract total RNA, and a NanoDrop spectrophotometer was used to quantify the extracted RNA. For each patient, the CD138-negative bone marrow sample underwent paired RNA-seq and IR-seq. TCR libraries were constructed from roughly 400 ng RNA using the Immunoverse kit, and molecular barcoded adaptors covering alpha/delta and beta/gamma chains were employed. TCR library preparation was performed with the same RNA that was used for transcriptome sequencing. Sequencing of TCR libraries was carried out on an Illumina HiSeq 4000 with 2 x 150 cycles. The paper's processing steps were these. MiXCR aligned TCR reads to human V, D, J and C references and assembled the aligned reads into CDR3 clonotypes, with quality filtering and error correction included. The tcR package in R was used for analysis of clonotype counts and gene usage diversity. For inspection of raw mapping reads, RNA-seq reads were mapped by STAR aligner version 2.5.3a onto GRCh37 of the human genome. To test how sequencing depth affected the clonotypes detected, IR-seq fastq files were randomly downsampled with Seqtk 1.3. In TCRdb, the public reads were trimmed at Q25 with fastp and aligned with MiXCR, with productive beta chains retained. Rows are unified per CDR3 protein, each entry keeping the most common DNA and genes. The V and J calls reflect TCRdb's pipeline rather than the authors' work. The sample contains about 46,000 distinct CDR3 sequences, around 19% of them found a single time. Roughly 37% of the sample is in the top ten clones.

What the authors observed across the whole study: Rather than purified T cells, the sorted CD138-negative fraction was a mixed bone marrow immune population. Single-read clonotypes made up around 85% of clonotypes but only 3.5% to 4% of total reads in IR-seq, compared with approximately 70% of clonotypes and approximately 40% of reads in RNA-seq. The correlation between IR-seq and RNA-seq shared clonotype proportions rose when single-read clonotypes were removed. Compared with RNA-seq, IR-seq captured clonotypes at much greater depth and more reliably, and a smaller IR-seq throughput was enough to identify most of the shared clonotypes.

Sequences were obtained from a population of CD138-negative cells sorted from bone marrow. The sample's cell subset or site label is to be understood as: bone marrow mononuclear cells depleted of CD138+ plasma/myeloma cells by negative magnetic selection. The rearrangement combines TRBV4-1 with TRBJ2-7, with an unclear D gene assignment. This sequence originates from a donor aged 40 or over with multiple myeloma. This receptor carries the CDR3 CASSHGSTYEQYF. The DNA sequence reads TGCGCCAGCAGCCATGGAAGCACCTACGAGCAGTACTTC.